Below are 24 T cell receptor beta chains sequenced from a single sample in a study of persistence of HIV-infected CD4 T cells. The libraries were made with immunoSEQ version 4 in survey mode. Libraries were prepared by immunoSEQ multiplex PCR; TCRdb keeps only in-frame clonotypes and omits some of them. The sample holds some 20,000 clones; less than 75% are singletons and the top ten take 7% to 10%. Antigens of these TCRs are unknown. Cells were stimulated with CMV-infected fibroblast lysates at 8.5 to 10 ug/mL. Sorting of responding CD4+ T cells relied on upregulated CD40 ligand together with CD69. The source was CD4+ T cells sorted from PBMCs after roughly 18-hour stimulation, collected from a patient who received antiretroviral therapy. The receptor source for this set is an adult woman with HIV who was CMV-seropositive.

This clone was found a few times. The chain combines TRBV30 with TRBJ1-1; D uncertain. Germline V lookup: CDR1 GTSNPN, CDR2 SVGIG (reference sequence). CDR3 length equals 13 residues. V lost 6 bases to trimming and J lost 6 bases, with 17 bases between them. The CDR3 reads CACGPFTGAEAFF. In DNA form, the CDR3 reads TGTGCCTGTGGCCCCTTTACCGGCGCTGAAGCTTTCTTT.

The chain is built from TRBV29-1 and TRBJ1-1; TRBD1 might be the D (5 bases). CDR3 size: 12 residues. Germline values: CDR1 SQVTM, CDR2 ANQGSEA. The germline V and J ends were trimmed by 8 bases and 8 bases, with 18 bases remaining between them. The CDR3 DNA sequence: TGCAGCACAAGCGGCGGGGACCGAGAAGCTTTCTTT. The encoded protein is CSTSGGDREAFF. Looking up the rest from reference TRBV29-1 and TRBJ1-1 gives the full variable domain: SAVISQKPSRDICQRGTSLTIQCQVDSQVTMMFWYRQQPGQSLTLIATANQGSEATYESGFVIDKFPISRPNLTFSTLTVSNMSPEDSSIYLCSTSGGDREAFFGQGTRLTVV.

This chain connects TRBV29-1 to TRBJ1-1, with 8 bases aligning to TRBD1. This CDR3 comprises 14 residues. Germline loops: CDR1 SQVTM, CDR2 ANQGSEA. V lost 3 bases and J lost 2; bases outside the gene matches: 5. The CDR3 reads CSVDRGTGNTEAFF. The DNA of the CDR3 is TGCAGCGTTGACCGGGGGACAGGCAACACTGAAGCTTTCTTT.

There are a few counts of this clone. The chain is built from TRBV5-8 and TRBJ1-2; 8 bases map to TRBD1. The CDR3 runs 16 residues. V gave up 0 bases and J gave up 3 bases; unmatched junction bases: 7. The V gene's germline CDR1 is SGHTS and CDR2 YDEGEE. The CDR3 here is CASSLEGTGSDYGYTF. The CDR3 DNA reads TGTGCCAGCAGCTTGGAGGGGACAGGTTCGGACTATGGCTACACCTTC.

This chain joins TRBV18 and TRBJ2-4; 11 bases agree with TRBD2. Losses at the gene ends were 3 bases for V and 7 bases for J; bases not matched to a gene: 11. The CDR3 contains 17 residues. Per the germline V gene, CDR1 is KGHSH and CDR2 is LQKENI. Written as DNA, the CDR3 is TGTGCCAGCTCACCCCGGTGGTCTAGCGGGGGGATGAACATTCAGTACTTC. Encoded protein: CASSPRWSSGGMNIQYF. The whole variable domain, filled in from reference TRBV18 and TRBJ2-4, reads NAGVMQNPRHLVRRRGQEARLRCSPMKGHSHVYWYRQLPEEGLKFMVYLQKENIIDESGMPKERFSAEFPKEGPSILRIQQVVRGDSAAYFCASSPRWSSGGMNIQYFGAGTRLSVL.

V is TRBV18 and J is TRBJ2-7, with D unresolved. This CDR3 has 12 residues. With 6 bases removed from V and 2 bases from J, the gap between germline ends came to 8 bases. Germline values: CDR1 KGHSH, CDR2 LQKENI. The CDR3 region is CASSQEAYEQYF. The CDR3 DNA sequence: TGTGCCAGCTCGCAAGAAGCCTACGAGCAGTACTTC.

This chain uses TRBV2 with TRBJ1-1; 9 nucleotides agree with TRBD1. The CDR3 has 15 residues. Germline-derived CDR1 and CDR2 are SNHLY and FYNNEI. V trimming: 5 bases; J trimming: 0 bases; junction bases outside the gene matches: 4. The CDR3 reads CASSLGQGMNTEAFF. CDR3 bases: TGTGCCAGCAGTCTAGGACAGGGGATGAACACTGAAGCTTTCTTT.

This chain joins TRBV19 and TRBJ2-3, with D possibly being TRBD1 (6 bases). The CDR3 runs 17 residues. Trimming took 2 bases from V and 1 from J, leaving 16 bases between them. Germline CDR1 and CDR2: LNHDA and SQIVND (reference sequence). The CDR3 is CASSISVWAGGTDTQYF. The CDR3 DNA reads as TGTGCCAGTAGTATATCGGTTTGGGCAGGGGGCACAGATACGCAGTATTTT.

The chain couples TRBV10-3 to TRBJ2-2; D is unclear. This CDR3 is 12 amino acids long. Germline loops: CDR1 ENHRY, CDR2 SYGVKD. Trimming removed 11 bases at V and 2 bases at J, with 9 bases between. Here the CDR3 DNA reads TGTGCCCACCGAGGAAACACCGGGGAGCTGTTTTTT. Protein product: CAHRGNTGELFF.

This clone was detected only a few times. The chain employs TRBV11-3 and TRBJ1-6, with a tentative D call TRBD1 (5 bases). The CDR3 runs to 14 residues. Germline CDR1 and CDR2: SGHNT and YENEEA. V lost 0 bases and J 7 bases, leaving 7 bases between the germline ends. The CDR3 spells CASSLEGGNSPLHF. The CDR3 bases are TGTGCCAGCAGCTTAGAGGGGGGAAATTCACCCCTCCACTTT. The full variable domain, rest sourced from reference TRBV11-3 and TRBJ1-6, is EAGVVQSPRYKIIEKKQPVAFWCNPISGHNTLYWYLQNLGQGPELLIRYENEEAVDDSQLPKDRFSAERLKGVDSTLKIQPAELGDSAVYLCASSLEGGNSPLHFGNGTRLTVT.

This clone was seen more than once but under ten times. This chain connects TRBV5-1 to TRBJ1-1; D ambiguous. V dropped 0 bases and J dropped 2 bases, with 11 bases sitting between them. The CDR3 has 15 residues. The V gene's germline CDR1 is SGHRS and CDR2 YFSETQ. Here the CDR3 DNA reads TGCGCCAGCAGCTTGGACGGACGGACCAACACTGAAGCTTTCTTT. It codes for CASSLDGRTNTEAFF.

This chain links TRBV6-2 or TRBV6-3 with TRBJ2-2; 9 bases match TRBD1. Trimming removed 5 bases from V and 5 bases from J; junction bases left unmatched: 3. The V gene's germline CDR1 is MNHEY and CDR2 SVGEGT. The CDR3 is made up of 14 amino acids. The CDR3 DNA sequence: TGTGCCAGCAGTCGACAGGGGGGGACCGGGGAGCTGTTTTTT. Encoded protein: CASSRQGGTGELFF.

This clone was detected once. The chain recombines TRBV6-4 with TRBJ1-1; the D gene is possibly TRBD1 (5 bases). The germline CDR1 and CDR2 sequences are MRHNA and SNTAGT. This CDR3 is 14 amino acids long. V was trimmed by 0 bases and J by 2 bases, leaving 7 bases between them. CDR3 sequence reads: CASSDSDKNTEAFF. For the CDR3, the DNA is TGTGCCAGCAGTGACTCGGACAAAAACACTGAAGCTTTCTTT.

V gene TRBV7-2 combines with J gene TRBJ1-2; D gene uncertain. Per the germline V gene, CDR1 is SGHTA and CDR2 is FQGNSA. Trimming cost V 1 base and J 4 bases, with 16 bases left between them. The CDR3 is 16 amino acids. CDR3 in DNA: TGTGCCAGCAGCTTAGGGCCTCGACCTCTAGGCTATGGCTACACCTTC. It yields the protein CASSLGPRPLGYGYTF.

The J gene is TRBJ1-1, the V gene TRBV18; D gene uncertain. Germline V lookup: CDR1 KGHSH, CDR2 LQKENI. Trimming removed 1 base from V and 1 base from J, with 13 bases in between. The CDR3 totals 16 residues. The CDR3: CASSPRTLEGNTEAFF. In DNA form, the CDR3 reads TGTGCCAGCTCACCACGTACCTTAGAGGGGAACACTGAAGCTTTCTTT.

The chain combines TRBV30 with TRBJ1-6; D is undetermined. CDR3 size: 13 residues. Between the trimmed V and J ends, which lost 4 bases and 6 bases, there was a span of 10 bases. The germline V gene has CDR1 GTSNPN and CDR2 SVGIG (reference sequence). CDR3 amino acids: CAWTRASNSPLHF. CDR3 in DNA: TGTGCCTGGACCCGGGCTTCTAATTCACCCCTCCACTTT.

This clone has a single count. This CDR3 reads CASSKQGDVNTEAFF. The CDR3 nucleotides are TGTGCCAGCTCTAAACAGGGGGATGTGAACACTGAAGCTTTCTTT. The rearrangement uses TRBV18 and TRBJ1-1; TRBD1 aligns across 8 bases. V shed 6 bases and J 0 bases; nucleotides not matched to a gene: 6. The CDR3 consists of 15 residues. Germline V gene sequence: CDR1 KGHSH, CDR2 LQKENI. The entire variable domain, with the rest obtained from reference TRBV18 and TRBJ1-1, is as follows: NAGVMQNPRHLVRRRGQEARLRCSPMKGHSHVYWYRQLPEEGLKFMVYLQKENIIDESGMPKERFSAEFPKEGPSILRIQQVVRGDSAAYFCASSKQGDVNTEAFFGQGTRLTVV.

The genes are TRBV25-1 and TRBJ1-6, with 7 bases lining up with TRBD1. CDR1 is MGHDK and CDR2 is SYGVNS in the germline V gene. Unmatched junction bases numbered 1, after V lost 3 bases and J lost 2 bases. There are 15 residues in the CDR3. CDR3 nucleotide sequence: TGTGCCAGCAGTGAGACAGGGACCTATAATTCACCCCTCCACTTT. This gives the protein CASSETGTYNSPLHF. Based on the CDR3 plus reference TRBV25-1 and TRBJ1-6, the full variable domain is EADIYQTPRYLVIGTGKKITLECSQTMGHDKMYWYQQDPGMELHLIHYSYGVNSTEKGDLSSESTVSRIRTEHFPLTLESARPSHTSQYLCASSETGTYNSPLHFGNGTRLTVT.

J is TRBJ1-2 and V is TRBV18, with 9 bases fitting TRBD1. CDR3 length: 15 residues. Trimming took 3 bases from V and 2 from J; bases not matched to a gene: 4. CDR1 is KGHSH, CDR2 LQKENI, per germline. The CDR3, as DNA: TGTGCCAGCTCACCCACACAGGGGGCGAACTATGGCTACACCTTC. Translating gives CASSPTQGANYGYTF.

The rearrangement uses TRBV5-6 and TRBJ1-5; D perhaps matches TRBD1 (5 bases). CDR1 is SGHDT and CDR2 is YYEEEE in the germline V gene. CDR3 length: 16 amino acids. V shed 4 bases and J shed 3 bases, with 17 bases lying between them. This chain's CDR3 is CASSQILEGNNQPQHF. CDR3 DNA sequence: TGTGCCAGCAGCCAAATCCTGGAGGGGAACAATCAGCCCCAGCATTTT.

The chain combines TRBV11-3 with TRBJ2-1; 11 bases align to TRBD2. The CDR3 runs 16 residues. V lost 1 base and J lost 4; bases outside the gene matches: 3. CDR1 is SGHNT, CDR2 YENEEA, per germline. CDR3: CASSLGLAGGYNEQFF. The CDR3, as DNA: TGTGCCAGCAGCTTAGGGCTAGCGGGGGGATACAATGAGCAGTTCTTC.

The V and J genes are TRBV30 and TRBJ2-6; D uncertain. Germline lookup yields CDR1 GTSNPN and CDR2 SVGIG (reference sequence). V gave up 5 bases and J gave up 0 bases, with 2 bases separating them. The CDR3 is 12 residues long. CDR3 residues: CAWFSGANVLTF. For the CDR3, the DNA is TGTGCCTGGTTCTCTGGGGCCAACGTCCTGACTTTC.

J is TRBJ2-1 and V is TRBV6-5; D is unresolved. This CDR3 region has 13 residues. V was clipped by 6 bases and J by 2 bases, with 8 bases between them. Germline V gives CDR1 MNHEY, CDR2 SVGAGI. Written as DNA, the CDR3 is TGTGCCAGCAGACTCTTTACCTACAATGAGCAGTTCTTC. This codes for CASRLFTYNEQFF.

V is TRBV2 and J is TRBJ2-2; no clear D. The length of the CDR3 is 13 residues. Per germline, CDR1 SNHLY and CDR2 FYNNEI. V lost 6 bases and J lost 7, with 12 bases in between. The CDR3 DNA reads TGTGCCAGCAGGGATAATCCCGGCGGGGAGCTGTTTTTT. Its protein product is CASRDNPGGELFF. Full variable domain (remainder filled in from reference TRBV2 and TRBJ2-2): EPEVTQTPSHQVTQMGQEVILRCVPISNHLYFYWYRQILGQKVEFLVSFYNNEISEKSEIFDDQFSVERPDGSNFTLKIRSTKLEDSAMYFCASRDNPGGELFFGEGSRLTVL.